This entry concerns a single T cell receptor (beta chain). This clonotype has ten or more counts. Its antigen is still unknown. The record has no base qualities; no much larger clone is one base away. The sample's time point label, decoded: sample taken at primary tumor resection. The donors were about 65 patients from the lung TRACERx cohort who had early-stage, untreated non-small cell lung cancer. TCR sequencing used whole RNA extracted from tumor and nontumor lung tissue, or from cryopreserved PBMC samples, without cell sorting. Only patients for whom sufficient RNA was available from at least two tumor regions were selected for TCR sequencing. V and J are truncated by 4 bases and 5 bases respectively, leaving an intervening sequence of 11 bases. Including cysteine and phenylalanine, the CDR3 has 13 amino acids. Here the CDR3 DNA is all that survives: 39 bases in frame from base 1. CDR1 KGHSH and CDR2 LQKENI were looked up in the germline V gene.

The data stem from a study of spatial heterogeneity in lung cancer (dated by TCRdb to about 2019). Concerning the study at large: More beta-chain than alpha-chain transcripts were consistently detected, likely reflecting higher beta-chain transcript abundance. The study linked features of the TCR repertoire to counts of nonsynonymous mutations, which were determined by whole-exome sequencing of tumor tissue. In the raw uncorrected reads, each unique combination of TCR and UMI appeared more than ten times on average. In non-small cell lung cancer, the study made a quantitative comparison of TCR alpha and beta repertoires among multiple tumor regions, matched nontumor lung and blood. At surgery, both alpha and beta chains were TCR-sequenced in over 200 tumor regions, 64 matched nontumor lung samples and some 60 PBMC samples. Results and caveats for the whole study, not just this receptor: Ubiquitous expanded tumor TCRs were found in blood more often at tumor resection than at routine follow-up. Additional single-cell paired TCR alpha and beta sequencing was considered necessary to confirm, at a functional level, the hypothesis that regional TCRs recognize regional mutations.

Library prep was done by 5' RACE. TCRdb names NextSeq 500 as the instrument used. To allow correction of PCR and sequencing errors, the TCR library protocol tagged every TCR cDNA molecule with a unique molecular identifier. For the original study's pipeline: Decombinator tools were used for TCR identification, UMI-based error correction and CDR3 extraction. Expanded TCRs were defined as those above a frequency of 2 per 1,000, corresponding to the top 1% of the tumor frequency distribution. Each repertoire was subsampled 100 times to 5,000 TCRs, after which Renyi diversity was computed with the R vegan package. CDR3 similarity networks were constructed using string-kernel similarity of amino acid triplets, with links drawn between CDR3s whose pairwise similarity was above 0.82. TCRdb handled the public reads itself, with Q25 trimming in fastp and clone calling in MiXCR, and kept productive beta chains. Entries that share a CDR3 protein sequence are merged under the most common genes and DNA. In this record, the V and J calls reflect TCRdb's handling and not the investigators' own analysis. The sample data list about 27,000 distinct CDR3 sequences, and over 6% of these were observed just once. 13% to 15% of the sample rests with the top ten.

Here the chain combines TRBV18 and TRBJ2-5; a confident D gene designation cannot be given. The source of this sequence is a male donor with early-stage non-small cell lung cancer. The source was PBMCs, collected at surgery. The DNA is as follows: TGTGCCAGCTCACGATCTTTCAGCGAGACCCAGTACTTC. Translated, it reads CASSRSFSETQYF.